The next 5 T cell receptor beta chains were all read from a single sample in a study of OX40 agonist ivuxolimab in advanced cancers. The data were produced by immunoSEQ multiplex PCR, yet TCRdb's version contains in-frame clones alone and is incomplete. This repertoire shows tens of thousands of clones, about 90% found once; its top ten account for 6.5% to 8.5%. The specimen was CD4+ or CD8+ T cells sorted from blood, collected in a trial of the OX40 agonist ivuxolimab. These receptors all stem from an adult with an advanced solid tumor such as melanoma, head and neck, liver or kidney cancer.

The chain joins TRBV27 to TRBJ1-1; D gene ambiguous. V shed 3 bases and J shed 1 base, with 9 bases lying between them. Germline assignment: CDR1 MNHEY and CDR2 SMNVEV (reference sequence). The CDR3 covers 14 residues. The CDR3 is CASSFQESNTEAFF. The CDR3 DNA sequence: TGTGCCAGCAGTTTCCAGGAGTCGAACACTGAAGCTTTCTTT.

This rearrangement joins TRBV27 to TRBJ1-4; D is uncertain. The length of the CDR3 is 15 residues. From germline, CDR1 is MNHEY and CDR2 SMNVEV (reference sequence). V was pared by 0 bases and J by 7 bases, with 12 bases between. The DNA for the CDR3 is TGTGCCAGCAGTTTATCGGTAGAATCGAGTGAAAAACTGTTTTTT. It yields the protein CASSLSVESSEKLFF.

This clone was recorded once. The chain joins TRBV6-5 to TRBJ1-1; possibly TRBD1 for D (6 bases). Germline-derived CDR1 and CDR2 are MNHEY and SVGAGI. Trimming pared 0 bases from V and 1 base from J, leaving 9 bases between. This CDR3 contains 15 residues. CDR3 nucleotide sequence: TGTGCCAGCAGTTACTCGGGGACACCGAACACTGAAGCTTTCTTT. Its protein is CASSYSGTPNTEAFF.

The chain carries TRBV19 and TRBJ2-3, with TRBD2 as a possible D gene (5 bases). Looked up from germline, CDR1 is LNHDA and CDR2 is SQIVND (reference sequence). Trimming took 6 bases from V and 2 from J, leaving 15 bases between them. The CDR3 is made up of 15 amino acids. CDR3 region: CASRPGSEYTDTQYF. CDR3 DNA sequence: TGTGCCAGTAGGCCGGGGAGCGAGTACACAGATACGCAGTATTTT.

This clone was found a few times. This sequence joins TRBV7-9 and TRBJ1-1; D is uncertain. V lost 5 bases and J 2 bases, leaving 6 bases between the germline ends. The CDR3 consists of 12 residues. CDR1 SEHNR and CDR2 FQNEAQ come from the germline V gene (reference sequence). The CDR3 DNA reads TGTGCCAGCAGCCCCGCAAACACTGAAGCTTTCTTT. The encoded protein is CASSPANTEAFF.